The 17 T cell receptor beta chains given below trace back to one sample, sequenced in a study of cytomegalovirus exposure and HLA in healthy donors (dated by TCRdb to the late 2010s). Library method: the immunoSEQ multiplex PCR assay. For the multiplex PCR, a mixture combining 60 forward primers for TCR Vbeta segments and 13 reverse primers for TCR Jbeta segments was used. The table comes from immuneACCESS by way of TCRdb, which keeps in-frame sequences with V and J called. Part of the clones is missing from these tables; in studies checked, under half for an unresolved V gene and the rest for unknown reasons. For this sample the table gives around 120,000 clones, of which 81% were detected only once. Under 4% of the sample belongs to the ten largest clones. Sequenced sample: PBMCs. These TCRs come from a woman between 25 and 40 years old in good health and CMV-seronegative.

This clone was recorded only once. The rearrangement uses TRBV7-9 and TRBJ2-3, with 7 bases lining up with TRBD1. V dropped 5 bases and J dropped 2; count of bases not matched to a gene: 4. Germline assignment: CDR1 SEHNR and CDR2 FQNEAQ (reference sequence). The CDR3 runs to 14 residues. CDR3 coding DNA: TGTGCCAGCAGCACTGGACAGGACACAGATACGCAGTATTTT. Its translation: CASSTGQDTDTQYF.

The table lists this clone with a few counts. The V call is TRBV10-3, the J call TRBJ2-2; the match to TRBD1 covers 9 bases. The CDR3 is 15 residues long. After removal of 10 bases from V and 7 bases from J, the junction contained 13 bases not matched to a gene. Germline CDR1 reads ENHRY; CDR2 reads SYGVKD. The DNA for the CDR3 is TGTGCCACGTCAGTGGCTGGGACAGGGAACGGGGAGCTGTTTTTT. It translates to CATSVAGTGNGELFF.

This rearrangement joins TRBV19 to TRBJ1-2; D call uncertain. Looked up from germline, CDR1 is LNHDA and CDR2 is SQIVND (reference sequence). The CDR3 has 13 residues. V dropped 3 bases and J dropped 2 bases, with 7 bases sitting between them. The CDR3 here is CASSMSQNYGYTF. CDR3 bases: TGTGCCAGTAGTATGTCACAGAACTATGGCTACACCTTC.

The V gene is TRBV4-1, the J gene TRBJ1-2, with unresolved D. V was cut by 1 base and J by 2 bases, with 11 bases left in between. This CDR3 is built from 15 residues. Germline CDR1 reads MGHRA; CDR2 reads YSYEKL. CDR3 protein: CASSQAAGKNYGYTF. Here the CDR3 DNA reads TGCGCCAGCAGCCAAGCGGCGGGGAAGAACTATGGCTACACCTTC.

The chain uses TRBV5-1 and TRBJ1-1; TRBD1 is a possible D gene (5 bases). The germline V gene encodes CDR1 SGHRS and CDR2 YFSETQ. With 0 bases removed from V and 8 bases from J, the gap between germline ends came to 8 bases. CDR3 size: 12 residues. The CDR3 bases are TGCGCCAGCAGCTTGGAGGGGAGGGAAGCTTTCTTT. Protein product: CASSLEGREAFF.

A few counts support this clone. This chain links TRBV10-3 with TRBJ1-2; 12 bases fit TRBD1. The V gene's germline CDR1 is ENHRY and CDR2 SYGVKD. The CDR3 length is 15 residues. Trimming cost V 4 bases and J 3 bases; bases outside gene matches: 3. CDR3 bases: TGTGCCATCAGTGGGGGGACAGGGGGCGACTATGGCTACACCTTC. Translated: CAISGGTGGDYGYTF.

About this clone itself: At one of its ends the junction is not consistent with the germline gene, which may arise from a read error. Other DNA variants within this sample encode the same CDR3. The V gene is TRBV4-1, the J gene TRBJ2-7, with D perhaps TRBD2 (6 bases). The germline CDR1 and CDR2 sequences are MGHRA and YSYEKL. The CDR3 is made up of 16 amino acids. In DNA form, the CDR3 reads TGTGCCAGCAGCCAAGACGGCATAGCGGACTCCTACGAGCAGTACTTC. Translation gives CASSQDGIADSYEQYF.

The chain links TRBV11-2 to TRBJ2-1, with 7 bases fitting TRBD1. The germline V gene encodes CDR1 SGHAT and CDR2 FQNNGV. V was pared by 5 bases and J by 6 bases, with 10 bases of the junction left unmatched. The CDR3 contains 15 residues. CDR3 sequence reads: CASSQGQRVVNEQFF. The DNA for the CDR3 is TGTGCCAGCAGCCAGGGACAGAGAGTGGTCAATGAGCAGTTCTTC.

The CDR3 loop is CASSLGGDRDGYTF. The CDR3 coding sequence is TGTGCCAGCAGCTTAGGGGGGGACAGGGACGGCTACACCTTC. The chain combines TRBV7-9 with TRBJ1-2, with 9 bases lining up with TRBD1. Germline V gene data show CDR1 as SEHNR and CDR2 as FQNEAQ (reference sequence). The CDR3 contains 14 residues. The V segment lost 1 base and the J segment 8 bases; nucleotides outside the gene matches: 5.

The chain carries TRBV28 and TRBJ2-3, with TRBD2 matching 8 bases. Per germline, CDR1 MDHEN and CDR2 SYDVKM. This CDR3 is built from 15 residues. With V trimmed by 5 bases and J by 6 bases, 10 bases remained unmatched. DNA for the CDR3: TGTGCCAGCAGTCAAGCGGGACTAGTGGGCGATACGCAGTATTTT. Protein product: CASSQAGLVGDTQYF. The complete variable domain, with remaining parts taken from reference TRBV28 and TRBJ2-3, reads DVKVTQSSRYLVKRTGEKVFLECVQDMDHENMFWYRQDPGLGLRLIYFSYDVKMKEKGDIPEGYSVSREKKERFSLILESASTNQTSMYLCASSQAGLVGDTQYFGPGTRLTVL.

The sample holds one count of this clone. The genes are TRBV28 and TRBJ2-5; D is perhaps TRBD2 (5 bases). Germline V gene sequence: CDR1 MDHEN, CDR2 SYDVKM. Trimming took 8 bases from V and 9 from J, leaving 16 bases between them. The CDR3 length is 12 residues. The CDR3 sequence is CASLDRYGAQYF. The CDR3 nucleotides read TGTGCCAGCCTGGACCGCTACGGGGCCCAGTACTTC.

The CDR3 DNA follows: TGTGCCTGGAGTCTGGGAGGGGCGATAAGCTCCTACAATGAGCAGTTCTTC. It specifies CAWSLGGAISSYNEQFF. The rearrangement links TRBV30 to TRBJ2-1; 7 bases fit TRBD2. This CDR3 has 17 residues. Unmatched junction bases numbered 10, after V lost 2 bases and J lost 0 bases. Germline lookup yields CDR1 GTSNPN and CDR2 SVGIG (reference sequence).

The rearrangement links TRBV9 to TRBJ2-7; TRBD2 aligns across 8 bases. The CDR3 has 15 amino acids. V lost 3 bases, J lost 5 bases, and 10 bases stayed unmatched. The germline V gene encodes CDR1 SGDLS and CDR2 YYNGEE. CDR3 in amino acids: CASSASFGGGHEQYF. For the CDR3, the DNA is TGTGCCAGCAGCGCCTCCTTCGGGGGGGGCCACGAGCAGTACTTC.

The sample holds a few counts of this clone. This chain uses TRBV4-1 with TRBJ2-3; TRBD1 is a possible D gene (6 bases). Germline V gene lookup returns CDR1 MGHRA and CDR2 YSYEKL. V was clipped by 3 bases and J by 2 bases, with 12 bases between them. The CDR3 extends over 15 amino acids. CDR3 nucleotide sequence: TGCGCCAGCAGCCAGCCTACAGGGCTCACAGATACGCAGTATTTT. Translation: CASSQPTGLTDTQYF.

The rearrangement joins TRBV7-2 to TRBJ2-5; D perhaps matches TRBD1 (5 bases). The germline CDR1 and CDR2 sequences are SGHTA and FQGNSA. CDR3 size: 14 residues. V was pared by 5 bases and J by 5 bases, with 15 bases between. The CDR3 DNA follows: TGTGCCAGCAGCCTAGTCTGGGGCTCGGAGACCCAGTACTTC. Translation gives CASSLVWGSETQYF.

Comment on this clone: The junction differs from germline at one of its ends, possibly a read error. Other DNA variants within this sample encode the same CDR3. The chain links TRBV10-1 to TRBJ2-2, with 10 nucleotides matching TRBD2. The CDR3 has 14 residues. Germline lookup yields CDR1 WNHNN and CDR2 SYGVQD (reference sequence). CDR3 in amino acids: CASSEREGSGELFF. CDR3 coding DNA: TGCGCCAGTAGTGAGCGGGAGGGTTCCGGGGAGCTGTTTTTT.

This clone turned up a few times. V is TRBV7-2 and J is TRBJ2-5; maybe TRBD2 (5 bases). Between the trimmed V and J ends, which lost 7 bases and 0 bases, there was a span of 12 bases. The CDR3 consists of 14 residues. Germline V gene lookup returns CDR1 SGHTA and CDR2 FQGNSA. CDR3 sequence (DNA): TGTGCCAGCAATGTAGAGGGCTACCAAGAGACCCAGTACTTC. Translated: CASNVEGYQETQYF.